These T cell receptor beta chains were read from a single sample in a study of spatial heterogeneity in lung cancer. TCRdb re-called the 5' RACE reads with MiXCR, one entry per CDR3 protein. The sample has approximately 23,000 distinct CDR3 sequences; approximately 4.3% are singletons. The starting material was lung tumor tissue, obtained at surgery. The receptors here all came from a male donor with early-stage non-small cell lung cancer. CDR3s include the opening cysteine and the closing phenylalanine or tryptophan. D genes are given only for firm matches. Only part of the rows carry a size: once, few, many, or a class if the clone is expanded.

CASSLIRGPGEKLFF	TGTGCCAGCAGCTTAATCAGGGGGCCGGGGGAAAAACTGTTTTTT	TRBD1	many	TRBJ1-4	TRBV7-2
CASSEWREAVTDTQYF	TGTGCCAGCAGTGAATGGCGGGAGGCCGTGACAGATACGCAGTATTTT	TRBD2	many	TRBJ2-3	TRBV2
CASSLGYPGNTEAFF	TGTGCCAGCAGTTTAGGATACCCAGGGAACACTGAAGCTTTCTTT	.	many	TRBJ1-1	TRBV28
CASSLSSGANVLTF	TGTGCCAGCAGTTTGAGCTCTGGGGCCAACGTCCTGACTTTC	.	many	TRBJ2-6	TRBV28
CSVVVSNTGELFF	TGCAGCGTTGTTGTGAGCAACACCGGGGAGCTGTTTTTT	.	many	TRBJ2-2	TRBV29-1
CASRWDSRSYEQYF	TGTGCCAGCCGGTGGGACTCTCGCTCCTACGAGCAGTACTTC	.	many	TRBJ2-7	TRBV2
CASSPTQDSYEQYF	TGTGCCAGCTCTCCCACTCAGGACTCCTACGAGCAGTACTTC	.	.	TRBJ2-7	TRBV18
CASSGGDRDTGELFF	TGTGCCAGCAGCGGAGGGGACAGAGACACCGGGGAGCTGTTTTTT	.	many	TRBJ2-2	TRBV7-9
CASSLDRDSYGYTF	TGTGCCAGCAGCTTGGACCGGGACAGCTATGGCTACACCTTC	TRBD1	many	TRBJ1-2	TRBV7-3
CASSLLAGDHNEQFF	TGTGCCAGCAGCTTACTCGCGGGGGATCACAATGAGCAGTTCTTC	TRBD2	many	TRBJ2-1	TRBV11-2
CASSPAVAGVDEQFF	TGTGCCAGCAGCCCCGCTGTAGCGGGAGTCGATGAGCAGTTCTTC	TRBD2	many	TRBJ2-1	TRBV28
CASSVRRDTQYF	TGTGCCAGCAGCGTGAGGCGAGATACGCAGTATTTT	.	many	TRBJ2-3	TRBV9
CSVTTGFGPYNEQFF	TGCAGCGTGACGACAGGGTTCGGACCATACAATGAGCAGTTCTTC	TRBD1	many	TRBJ2-1	TRBV29-1
CASSFTLPTGELFF	TGTGCCAGCAGCTTCACTTTACCCACCGGGGAGCTGTTTTTT	.	many	TRBJ2-2	TRBV7-9
CASSNPTIRDSYEQYF	TGTGCCAGCAGTAACCCCACAATACGCGACTCCTACGAGCAGTACTTC	.	many	TRBJ2-7	TRBV2
CSARPPLGANVLTF	TGCAGTGCTAGACCCCCTCTTGGGGCCAACGTCCTGACTTTC	.	medium-sized	TRBJ2-6	TRBV20-1
CASTPGGAEQPQHF	TGTGCCAGCACCCCTGGGGGCGCAGAACAGCCCCAGCATTTT	.	many	TRBJ1-5	TRBV28
CSVATSGNSYEQYF	TGCAGCGTTGCGACTAGCGGGAATTCCTACGAGCAGTACTTC	TRBD2	many	TRBJ2-7	TRBV29-1
CASSLAGGLYQETQYF	TGTGCCAGCAGCTTGGCCGGCGGGCTGTACCAAGAGACCCAGTACTTC	.	few	TRBJ2-5	TRBV5-6
CASSQNMETQHF	TGTGCCAGCAGCCAGAACATGGAGACCCAGCACTTC	.	.	TRBJ2-5	TRBV3-1
CASLSRGGSNQPQHF	TGTGCCAGTCTCAGTCGCGGCGGTAGCAATCAGCCCCAGCATTTT	.	many	TRBJ1-5	TRBV19
CASSPASPGYEQYF	TGCGCCAGCAGCCCGGCTTCACCGGGCTACGAGCAGTACTTC	.	many	TRBJ2-7	TRBV5-1
CSARQGLAGTQYF	TGCAGTGCTAGACAAGGACTAGCGGGGACGCAGTATTTT	TRBD2	many	TRBJ2-3	TRBV20-1
CALPGKSVTGELFF	TGTGCCCTTCCTGGTAAATCGGTTACCGGGGAGCTGTTTTTT	.	many	TRBJ2-2	TRBV2
CAWTGEGEKLFF	TGTGCCTGGACAGGGGAGGGTGAAAAACTGTTTTTT	.	many	TRBJ1-4	TRBV30
CATTRAPGTEAFF	TGTGCCACCACCCGGGCCCCCGGCACTGAAGCTTTCTTT	.	.	TRBJ1-1	TRBV5-5
CASRKTGDDTEAFF	TGTGCCAGCAGGAAAACTGGTGACGACACTGAAGCTTTCTTT	.	many	TRBJ1-1	TRBV7-3
CASSLALGQYNNQPQHF	TGTGCCAGCAGCTTAGCGCTGGGGCAGTATAACAATCAGCCCCAGCATTTT	.	few	TRBJ1-5	TRBV7-2
CASSLPGRYNEQFF	TGTGCCAGCAGTCTCCCGGGACGGTACAATGAGCAGTTCTTC	.	.	TRBJ2-1	TRBV7-3
CASSLGGGRATDTQYF	TGTGCCAGCAGCTTAGGAGGCGGGAGGGCCACAGATACGCAGTATTTT	TRBD2	.	TRBJ2-3	TRBV7-2
CASATTDYNSPLHF	TGTGCCAGCGCCACAACAGACTATAATTCACCCCTCCACTTT	.	few	TRBJ1-6	TRBV27
CASSLGLVGAVLRAEQYF	.	.	many	TRBJ2-7	TRBV12-3/TRBV12-4
CASSLGLVGSNEQFF	TGTGCCAGCAGCTTAGGACTAGTGGGGTCAAATGAGCAGTTCTTC	.	many	TRBJ2-1	TRBV7-2
CASSSNREETQYF	TGTGCCAGCAGCTCAAATAGGGAAGAGACCCAGTACTTC	.	many	TRBJ2-5	TRBV7-2
CASSHRGTSGAYEQYF	TGTGCCAGCAGTCACAGGGGGACTAGCGGGGCATACGAGCAGTACTTC	TRBD2	many	TRBJ2-7	TRBV6-2/TRBV6-3
CASTLSGRPNTGELFF	TGCGCCAGCACCCTAAGCGGGAGGCCCAACACCGGGGAGCTGTTTTTT	TRBD2	many	TRBJ2-2	TRBV5-1
CASSRAGELFF	TGTGCCAGCAGTCGAGCCGGGGAGCTGTTTTTT	.	many	TRBJ2-2	TRBV28
CASSQDWGSGNTIYF	TGCGCCAGCAGCCAAGATTGGGGCTCTGGAAACACCATATATTTT	.	many	TRBJ1-3	TRBV4-3
CASSLAALSSYEQYF	TGTGCCAGCAGCTTAGCAGCACTTAGCTCCTACGAGCAGTACTTC	.	many	TRBJ2-7	TRBV7-2
CASSWGQGNSEQYF	TGCGCCAGCAGCTGGGGACAGGGGAACTCCGAGCAGTACTTC	TRBD1	many	TRBJ2-7	TRBV5-1
CASSASGSPTYEQYF	TGTGCCAGCAGCGCTTCCGGGTCTCCTACCTACGAGCAGTACTTC	.	.	TRBJ2-7	TRBV7-2
CASSYADTQYF	TGTGCCAGCAGTTACGCAGATACGCAGTATTTT	.	many	TRBJ2-3	TRBV6-2/TRBV6-3
CATTDRPGYNEQFF	TGTGCCACCACGGACAGGCCCGGTTACAATGAGCAGTTCTTC	TRBD1	many	TRBJ2-1	TRBV2
CASSTVTGELFF	TGTGCCAGCTCAACGGTAACCGGGGAGCTGTTTTTT	.	many	TRBJ2-2	TRBV18
CSALRQGNTEAFF	TGCAGTGCCCTTCGACAGGGGAACACTGAAGCTTTCTTT	TRBD1	few	TRBJ1-1	TRBV20-1
CASSSTPRGNYGYTF	TGTGCCAGCAGCTCTACCCCCCGGGGTAACTATGGCTACACCTTC	.	many	TRBJ1-2	TRBV6-2/TRBV6-3
CASSLGNRGGEGYTF	TGTGCCAGCAGCTTAGGGAACAGGGGAGGCGAGGGCTACACCTTC	TRBD1	many	TRBJ1-2	TRBV7-9
CASSQLAGGRGTQYF	TGTGCCAGCAGCCAACTAGCGGGGGGCCGGGGGACCCAGTACTTC	TRBD2	few	TRBJ2-5	TRBV3-1
CASSIASGSPEETQYF	TGTGCCAGCAGCATTGCGTCGGGCAGTCCCGAGGAGACCCAGTACTTC	.	many	TRBJ2-5	TRBV7-9
CASSPGTLYEQYF	TGTGCCAGCAGTCCCGGGACCCTCTACGAGCAGTACTTC	.	many	TRBJ2-7	TRBV28
CASSLVGDSVNTGELFF	TGTGCCAGCAGCTTAGTAGGGGACAGTGTTAACACCGGGGAGCTGTTTTTT	TRBD1	many	TRBJ2-2	TRBV7-6
CASSPSSSGRAGEQYF	TGTGCCAGCTCACCAAGCTCTAGCGGGAGAGCGGGTGAGCAGTACTTC	TRBD2	.	TRBJ2-7	TRBV18
CSALDRVTNEKLFF	TGCAGTGCCCTGGACAGGGTAACTAATGAAAAACTGTTTTTT	TRBD1	many	TRBJ1-4	TRBV20-1
CASSFIRETNEKLFF	TGTGCCAGCAGTTTTATCCGAGAAACTAATGAAAAACTGTTTTTT	.	many	TRBJ1-4	TRBV28
CASSLKDNQPQHF	TGCGCCAGTTCTTTGAAGGACAATCAGCCCCAGCATTTT	.	many	TRBJ1-5	TRBV4-1